This is a list of T cell receptor beta chains from one sample in a study of blood T cells in healthy people across ages. Using its own MiXCR run on the 5' RACE reads, TCRdb lists one record per CDR3 protein. This table holds 380,000 or so distinct CDR3 sequences, over 45% found once. The sample comprised blood. The source of these receptors is a man aged 60 to 69 in good health. CDR3s include the opening cysteine and the closing phenylalanine or tryptophan. The D gene is left open where the match is weak. Expanded clones are given a class, and other clones once, few, many or no size at all.

length | size | J | D | V | DNA | CDR3
10 | - | TRBJ2-5 | - | TRBV20-1 | TGCAGTGGCGGCGGGGAGACCCAGTACTTC | CSGGGETQYF
11 | - | TRBJ2-1 | - | TRBV7-9 | TGTGCCAGCAGCCACGGGACTCAGCAGTTCTTC | CASSHGTQQFF
14 | - | TRBJ2-3 | TRBD2 | TRBV5-1 | TGCGCCAGCCGCCGGGGGGGGAACACAGATACGCAGTATTTT | CASRRGGNTDTQYF
12 | once | TRBJ2-5 | - | TRBV2 | TGTGCCTGCAGTTCGGACCCGGGGACCCAGTACTTC | CACSSDPGTQYF
13 | - | TRBJ2-3 | TRBD2 | TRBV6-6 | TGTGCCAGCCGGAGCGGGGACACAGATACGCAGTATTTT | CASRSGDTDTQYF
11 | - | TRBJ1-1 | - | TRBV12-3/TRBV12-4 | TGTGCCAGCAGTTTTAGCTATGAGGCTTTCTTT | CASSFSYEAFF
15 | - | TRBJ2-7 | TRBD2 | TRBV2 | TGTGCCAGCAGCGACAGCGGGGGAGCGAACTACGAGCAGTACTTC | CASSDSGGANYEQYF
14 | - | TRBJ2-4 | - | TRBV28 | TGTGCCAGCAGTCCCATCGGTCCGGTGAACATTCAGTACTTC | CASSPIGPVNIQYF
13 | - | TRBJ2-7 | - | TRBV20-1 | TGCAGTGCTAGGCCGGGACAAAACTACGAGCAGTACTTC | CSARPGQNYEQYF
18 | - | TRBJ2-2 | TRBD1 | TRBV25-1 | TGTGCCAGCAGTGAATACCTGGGGACAGGAGCGAACACCGGGGAGCTGTTTTTT | CASSEYLGTGANTGELFF
15 | - | TRBJ2-6 | - | TRBV2 | TGTGCCAACACATTTGGGGGGACTGGGGCCAACGTCCTGACTTTC | CANTFGGTGANVLTF
15 | - | TRBJ1-1 | - | TRBV7-2 | TGTGCCAGCAGCTTGGGGATTGGCATGAACACTGAAGCTTTCTTT | CASSLGIGMNTEAFF
15 | - | TRBJ1-4 | TRBD1 | TRBV7-2 | TGTGCCAGCAGGCATACCGGGACAGGGCGTGAAAAACTGTTTTTT | CASRHTGTGREKLFF
15 | few | TRBJ2-7 | TRBD1 | TRBV5-1 | TGCGCCAGCAGCACGGGACAGGCATTTTCCTACGAGCAGTACTTC | CASSTGQAFSYEQYF
15 | - | TRBJ2-3 | TRBD2 | TRBV28 | TGTGCCAGCAGTATTCGGGACTATCGCACAGATACGCAGTATTTT | CASSIRDYRTDTQYF
15 | - | TRBJ2-2 | - | TRBV6-5 | TGTGCCAGCAGTTACAGGGGCGAGGGAGGCGGGGAGCTGTTTTTT | CASSYRGEGGGELFF
11 | - | TRBJ2-1 | - | TRBV20-1 | TGCAGTGCCACCCTACACAATGAGCAGTTCTTC | CSATLHNEQFF
16 | - | TRBJ1-5 | TRBD1 | TRBV28 | TGTGCCAGCAGCTTAGACAGGGGGCCTGGGGGCCAGCCCCAGCATTTT | CASSLDRGPGGQPQHF
13 | - | TRBJ2-5 | TRBD2 | TRBV10-3 | TGTGCCATCAGTCGGCGGGAGGGGGATGAGCAGTACTTC | CAISRREGDEQYF
14 | once | TRBJ2-3 | TRBD2 | TRBV25-1 | TGTGCCAGCAGTGAACCGGGGGGGTTAGATACGCAGTATTTT | CASSEPGGLDTQYF
16 | - | TRBJ2-3 | TRBD2 | TRBV5-1 | TGCGCCAGCAGCTTGTACCCTAGCGGGGGCACAGATACGCAGTATTTT | CASSLYPSGGTDTQYF
14 | - | TRBJ1-1 | - | TRBV2 | TGTGCCAGCAGTGAAGCGAGGGGTGGCACTGAAGCTTTCTTT | CASSEARGGTEAFF